This TCR beta chain was recorded in a study of blood T cells in healthy people across ages. Every participating donor contributed 8.5 to 10 milliliters of peripheral blood through a draw. This clonotype was seen more than once but under ten times. Its target is unknown. A second PCR, run for about 7 to 11 cycles, used a sample-barcoded 5' primer plus a J-beta primer mix. Every cDNA molecule bore a tag from a template-switch adaptor containing 12 random nucleotides. TCRdb passed the 5' RACE reads through MiXCR, listing each CDR3 protein once. The table shows about a million distinct CDR3 sequences, with roughly 51% occurring only once. General study findings and limits: A greater number of naive CD4+ cells and higher diversity distinguished long-lived donors from aged donors.

This sequence originates from a woman between 55 and 75 years old in good health. The sample comprised blood.

CDR3 region: CASSDRQAQETQYF. In nucleotides, the CDR3 is TGTGCCAGCAGCGACCGACAAGCCCAAGAGACCCAGTACTTC. The V gene is TRBV5-6, the J gene TRBJ2-5; D not certain. V lost 4 bases, J lost 1 base, and 11 bases lay in between. CDR3 length: 14 residues. CDR1 is SGHDT and CDR2 is YYEEEE in the germline V gene.